The 22 T cell receptor beta chains in this list originate from one sample, sequenced in a study of CD8 T cells in ankylosing spondylitis. General study points: Seemingly distinctive of ankylosing spondylitis blood was a TCR beta motif formed by eight highly homologous variants.

The antigens for these receptors are not known. TCRdb redid the calling of the 5' RACE reads with MiXCR, one entry per CDR3 protein. Here the sample spans approximately 400,000 distinct CDR3 sequences, about 25% being singletons. Sequencing was performed on blood, either unsorted or a sorted T cell fraction (not recorded which). The receptors shown here come from a male donor with ankylosing spondylitis.

In this sample, this clonotype turned up a few times. The chain carries TRBV15 and TRBJ2-2; 13 nucleotides match TRBD2. The germline CDR1 and CDR2 sequences are LNHNV and YYDKDF (reference sequence). There are 16 residues in the CDR3. V was clipped by 2 bases and J by 3 bases; unmatched bases: 0. The CDR3: CATSRTSGRDTGELFF. The CDR3 DNA is TGTGCCACCAGCAGAACTAGCGGGAGGGACACCGGGGAGCTGTTTTTT. The whole variable domain, filled in from reference TRBV15 and TRBJ2-2, reads DAMVIQNPRYQVTQFGKPVTLSCSQTLNHNVMYWYQQKSSQAPKLLFHYYDKDFNNEADTPDNFQSRRPNTSFCFLDIRSPGLGDTAMYLCATSRTSGRDTGELFFGEGSRLTVL.

The chain is built from TRBV15 and TRBJ2-7; the match to TRBD1 covers 9 bases. V lost 5 bases and J lost 6; bases outside the gene matches: 5. The CDR3 runs 13 residues. Germline V lookup: CDR1 LNHNV, CDR2 YYDKDF (reference sequence). The CDR3 spells CATSFGTGLEQYV. The CDR3 bases are TGTGCCACCAGCTTCGGGACAGGGCTCGAGCAGTACGTC.

This clonotype was counted only a few times. The chain couples TRBV7-2 to TRBJ1-5, with a possible D match to TRBD1 (6 bases). Germline values: CDR1 SGHTA, CDR2 FQGNSA. The CDR3 has 15 amino acids. The V gene lost 6 bases and the J gene lost 4 bases, with 16 bases spanning the gap. The CDR3 bases are TGTGCCAGCAGTTCGACAGGTCTCCGGAATCAGCCCCAGCATTTT. It specifies CASSSTGLRNQPQHF.

V and J are TRBV2 and TRBJ2-2, with a tentative D call TRBD2 (5 bases). The germline V and J ends were trimmed by 6 bases and 2 bases, with 13 bases remaining between them. This CDR3 has 15 residues. CDR1 and CDR2 from the germline V gene are SNHLY and FYNNEI. The CDR3 DNA is TGTGCCAGCAGAGAGAACGAGGGAAACACCGGGGAGCTGTTTTTT. Amino acid sequence: CASRENEGNTGELFF.

This chain joins TRBV11-3 and TRBJ2-5, with 7 positions matching TRBD2. The length of the CDR3 is 15 residues. Germline assignment: CDR1 SGHNT and CDR2 YENEEA. Trimming at V came to 5 bases and at J to 4 bases, leaving 10 bases not matched to a gene. The CDR3, as DNA: TGTGCCAGCAGCCCCGGAACTAGCGTCGGAGAGACCCAGTACTTC. Its translation: CASSPGTSVGETQYF.

This clonotype was recorded once. The chain carries TRBV9 and TRBJ2-5, with a tentative D call TRBD2 (5 bases). Deletions cut 4 bases from V and 4 bases from J, with 14 bases between. CDR1 SGDLS and CDR2 YYNGEE come from the germline V gene. This CDR3 is built from 14 residues. The CDR3 region is CASSPRGDGETQYF. The DNA for the CDR3 is TGTGCCAGCAGCCCACGGGGAGACGGAGAGACCCAGTACTTC.

The chain carries TRBV5-1 and TRBJ2-4; TRBD2 matches at 8 bases. The CDR3 spans 16 residues. V lost 3 bases, J lost 2 bases, and 7 bases stayed unmatched. Per the germline V gene, CDR1 is SGHRS and CDR2 is YFSETQ. The CDR3 loop is CASSSAGGWSKNIQYF. The CDR3, as DNA: TGCGCCAGCAGCTCGGCGGGGGGATGGTCCAAAAACATTCAGTACTTC.

The rearrangement joins TRBV12-3 or TRBV12-4 to TRBJ2-1; 10 bases align to TRBD2. Unmatched junction bases numbered 8, after V lost 3 bases and J lost 6 bases. The CDR3 length is 16 residues. CDR3 in amino acids: CASSFSGRTGGNEQFF. The CDR3 nucleotides read TGTGCCAGCAGTTTTAGCGGGAGGACTGGTGGCAATGAGCAGTTCTTC.

A few counts support this clonotype. V gene TRBV18 combines with J gene TRBJ2-7; TRBD1 matches at 8 bases. CDR3 size: 15 residues. V was pared by 6 bases and J by 5 bases, with 12 bases of the junction left unmatched. CDR1 and CDR2 (germline): KGHSH, LQKENI. DNA of the CDR3: TGTGCCAGCTCCCGTACAGGGGGTCTTTTTCACGAGCAGTACTTC. As protein: CASSRTGGLFHEQYF. Filled out from reference TRBV18 and TRBJ2-7, the complete variable domain reads NAGVMQNPRHLVRRRGQEARLRCSPMKGHSHVYWYRQLPEEGLKFMVYLQKENIIDESGMPKERFSAEFPKEGPSILRIQQVVRGDSAAYFCASSRTGGLFHEQYFGPGTRLTVT.

The chain combines TRBV4-1 with TRBJ1-2; D call uncertain. Germline CDR1 reads MGHRA; CDR2 reads YSYEKL. V was clipped by 2 bases and J by 4 bases, with 17 bases between them. This CDR3 spans 16 amino acids. CDR3 bases: TGCGCCAGCAGCCAACGTTTAATGGAGGGCGGCTATGGCTACACCTTC. The encoded protein is CASSQRLMEGGYGYTF.

There are many counts of this clonotype. V usage is TRBV7-2 and J usage is TRBJ2-1, with 11 bases aligning to TRBD2. Germline V gives CDR1 SGHTA, CDR2 FQGNSA. The CDR3 extends over 15 amino acids. The J segment lost 5 bases and the V segment lost 1 base, leaving 1 base of the junction unmatched. CDR3 amino acids: CASSLETSGNNEQFF. The CDR3 DNA reads TGTGCCAGCAGCTTAGAGACTAGCGGGAACAATGAGCAGTTCTTC.

The chain recombines TRBV20-1 with TRBJ2-1, with D possibly being TRBD2 (6 bases). Germline CDR1 is DFQATT and CDR2 is SNEGSKA (reference sequence). The CDR3 runs 14 residues. Trimming pared 5 bases from V and 3 bases from J, leaving 14 bases between. This CDR3 reads CSAEREISYNEQFF. The CDR3 DNA sequence: TGCAGTGCTGAACGGGAGATCAGCTACAATGAGCAGTTCTTC.

The J gene is TRBJ2-3, the V gene TRBV7-9, with 9 bases identical to TRBD2. Losses at the gene ends were 2 bases for V and 4 bases for J; bases not matched to a gene: 7. This CDR3 is built from 16 residues. Germline CDR1 is SEHNR and CDR2 is FQNEAQ (reference sequence). The CDR3 spells CASSLNSAGGADTQYF. CDR3 nucleotide sequence: TGTGCCAGCAGCTTAAATTCAGCGGGAGGCGCAGATACGCAGTATTTT.

The gene calls are TRBV7-2 and TRBJ2-1; tentatively, D is TRBD1 (6 bases). The germline gives CDR1 SGHTA, CDR2 FQGNSA. This CDR3 is built from 15 residues. Trimming cost V 0 bases and J 5 bases, with 11 bases left between them. This CDR3 reads CASSLAGTPHNEQFF. Written as DNA, the CDR3 is TGTGCCAGCAGCTTAGCCGGGACACCTCACAATGAGCAGTTCTTC.

This clonotype was counted between two and nine times. The genes are TRBV18 and TRBJ2-3; D is unclear. The CDR3 consists of 14 residues. V was shortened by 3 bases and J by 3 bases, with 10 bases between the two germline ends. CDR1 KGHSH and CDR2 LQKENI come from the germline V gene. The CDR3 reads CASSPVRLTDTQYF. The CDR3 DNA reads TGTGCCAGCTCACCTGTCAGGCTAACAGATACGCAGTATTTT. The complete variable domain, with remaining parts taken from reference TRBV18 and TRBJ2-3, reads NAGVMQNPRHLVRRRGQEARLRCSPMKGHSHVYWYRQLPEEGLKFMVYLQKENIIDESGMPKERFSAEFPKEGPSILRIQQVVRGDSAAYFCASSPVRLTDTQYFGPGTRLTVL.

This clonotype appeared a few times. V and J are TRBV27 and TRBJ2-7; TRBD2 might be the D (5 bases). Germline CDR1 reads MNHEY; CDR2 reads SMNVEV (reference sequence). The length of the CDR3 is 13 residues. Trimming cost V 4 bases and J 9 bases, with 16 bases left between them. CDR3 bases: TGTGCCAGCAGTTCGAGGGCTGCCGGAGGGCAGTACTTC. It codes for CASSSRAAGGQYF.

The table lists this clonotype with a few counts. CDR3 DNA: TGCGCCAGCACCCCACCCTTACCTTCTAAGGGCGAGCAGTACTTC. Translated, it gives CASTPPLPSKGEQYF. This chain links TRBV5-1 with TRBJ2-7; D is uncertain. The CDR3 loop spans 15 amino acids. Deletions cut 6 bases from V and 6 bases from J, with 22 bases between. Germline CDR1 reads SGHRS; CDR2 reads YFSETQ.

The V gene is TRBV20-1, the J gene TRBJ2-5, with 15 bases matching TRBD2. Germline V gives CDR1 DFQATT, CDR2 SNEGSKA (reference sequence). The junction had 11 bases not matched to a gene; V was cut back by 7 bases and J by 2 bases. The CDR3 covers 17 residues. The CDR3 coding sequence is TGCAGTGTGATCGGACTAGCGGGAGGGAGTCCTCAAGAGACCCAGTACTTC. Protein: CSVIGLAGGSPQETQYF.

This clonotype was detected only a few times. J is TRBJ1-5 and V is TRBV20-1; D is perhaps TRBD1 (6 bases). Germline V lookup: CDR1 DFQATT, CDR2 SNEGSKA (reference sequence). With 4 bases removed from V and 6 bases from J, the gap between germline ends came to 13 bases. The length of the CDR3 is 13 residues. The CDR3 spells CSATGGGFQPQHF. The CDR3 DNA sequence: TGCAGTGCTACGGGGGGCGGGTTTCAGCCCCAGCATTTT.

J is TRBJ2-5 and V is TRBV11-1; TRBD2 agrees at 14 bases. Germline-derived CDR1 and CDR2 are SGHAT and FQDESV (reference sequence). The ends lost 2 bases at V and 4 bases at J; junction bases unmatched: 12. The CDR3 extends over 19 amino acids. The CDR3 reads CASSLSIRFGLAGGETQYF. In nucleotides, the CDR3 is TGTGCCAGCAGCTTAAGTATACGTTTCGGACTAGCGGGAGGAGAGACCCAGTACTTC. The variable domain in full, completed from reference TRBV11-1 and TRBJ2-5, reads EAEVAQSPRYKITEKSQAVAFWCDPISGHATLYWYRQILGQGPELLVQFQDESVVDDSQLPKDRFSAERLKGVDSTLKIQPAELGDSAMYLCASSLSIRFGLAGGETQYFGPGTRLLVL.

In DNA form, the CDR3 reads TGCGCCAGCAGCCAAGATGGCGGGAGGTTCTACAATGAGCAGTTCTTC. Its protein is CASSQDGGRFYNEQFF. The rearrangement joins TRBV4-1 to TRBJ2-1; 8 nucleotides agree with TRBD2. The CDR3 has 16 residues. V was pared by 0 bases and J by 3 bases, with 4 bases of the junction left unmatched. The germline V gene has CDR1 MGHRA and CDR2 YSYEKL.

The chain is built from TRBV12-3 or TRBV12-4 and TRBJ2-1; 7 nucleotides align to TRBD2. Germline trimming cut 5 bases from V and 12 bases from J; bases unmatched to any gene: 13. The CDR3 totals 14 residues. CDR3 DNA sequence: TGTGCCAGCAGTGCAGGGACTACCTCAAGGGGGCAGTTCTTC. Translation: CASSAGTTSRGQFF.